This T cell receptor beta chain was captured by sequencing in a study of early T cells in non-severe SARS-CoV-2 infection. In the study overall: Sequencing was performed on bulk RNA from unsorted whole blood, leaving chains unpaired. General study findings and limits: Using VDJdb, the matching emphasized anti-spike CD8 responses while missing private and CD4 specificities.

The germline gives CDR1 LGHDT, CDR2 YNNKEL (reference sequence). The CDR3 is 13 residues long. V lost 1 base to trimming and J lost 10 bases, with 13 bases between them. Unique molecular identifiers were attached to individual cDNA molecules. TCRdb independently ran MiXCR on the 5' RACE reads; one entry per CDR3 protein. The sample holds about 46,000 distinct CDR3 sequences, around a tenth seen once. This clonotype was counted between two and nine times. The antigen is not known. The receptor was derived from an adult who was a healthcare worker with PCR-confirmed SARS-CoV-2 infection or an uninfected control (not recorded which). The input for sequencing was whole blood, taken at baseline. The chain recombines TRBV3-1 with TRBJ1-1; a possible D gene is TRBD1 (6 bases). CDR3 sequence (DNA): TGTGCCAGCAGCCAAGGTTCAGGGGCAGTAGCTTTCTTT. It is translated as CASSQGSGAVAFF.